The 27 T cell receptor beta chains reported below all come from one sample, sequenced in a study of cytomegalovirus exposure and HLA in healthy donors. Profiled with immunoSEQ multiplex PCR; TCRdb holds only in-frame clones, not every one. In the table there are 300,000 to 450,000 clones, around 86% of which are singletons. Sequenced input: PBMCs. The receptors here all came from a young woman in good health and CMV-seronegative.

This clone turned up a few times. This chain uses TRBV25-1 with TRBJ1-1, with D possibly TRBD1 on 6 matching bases. V was clipped by 4 bases and J by 7 bases, with 13 bases between them. In germline, CDR1 is MGHDK, CDR2 SYGVNS. The CDR3 length is 13 residues. CDR3 DNA: TGTGCCAGCAGTGCGAACAGGGCTGGTGAAGCTTTCTTT. It specifies CASSANRAGEAFF.

The count of this clone is one. V and J are TRBV25-1 and TRBJ1-2; D uncertain. This CDR3 contains 14 residues. V lost 0 bases and J 2 bases, leaving 7 bases between the germline ends. CDR1 and CDR2 from the germline V gene are MGHDK and SYGVNS. The CDR3 loop is CASSEYWQNYGYTF. DNA of the CDR3: TGTGCCAGCAGTGAATATTGGCAGAACTATGGCTACACCTTC.

The chain uses TRBV6-5 and TRBJ1-2; TRBD1 is a possible D gene (6 bases). Per the germline V gene, CDR1 is MNHEY and CDR2 is SVGAGI. V was cut by 7 bases and J by 8 bases, with 20 bases left in between. CDR3 length equals 14 residues. The CDR3 bases are TGTGCCAGCACCCGGAACAGGGAAGGGAAAGGCTACACCTTC. Translation gives CASTRNREGKGYTF.

J is TRBJ2-6 and V is TRBV7-3; D is possibly TRBD1 (6 bases). Germline V gives CDR1 SGHTA, CDR2 FQGTGA. The length of the CDR3 is 17 residues. V was pared by 3 bases and J by 0 bases, with 12 bases between. This CDR3 reads CASSLSGAISGANVLTF. The CDR3 bases are TGTGCCAGCAGCTTGTCAGGGGCTATCTCTGGGGCCAACGTCCTGACTTTC.

The rearrangement links TRBV27 to TRBJ1-2; no definite D call. This CDR3 has 14 amino acids. Trimming took 5 bases from V and 3 from J, leaving 13 bases between them. The germline V gene has CDR1 MNHEY and CDR2 SMNVEV (reference sequence). The CDR3 coding sequence is TGTGCCAGCAGTCCGAGGGCCGGAGACTATGGCTACACCTTC. Protein product: CASSPRAGDYGYTF.

The chain combines TRBV27 with TRBJ2-7; TRBD2 aligns across 11 bases. Per germline, CDR1 MNHEY and CDR2 SMNVEV (reference sequence). This CDR3 is 14 amino acids long. J lost 6 bases, V lost 4 bases, and 5 bases had no gene match. CDR3 loop: CASSSSGTSGEQYF. CDR3 DNA: TGTGCCAGCAGTTCATCCGGGACTAGCGGCGAGCAGTACTTC.

As DNA, the CDR3 is TGTGCCAGTAGTATAGATACGACGGGACTAGCGGGAGTCGAGCAGTACTTC. Residues: CASSIDTTGLAGVEQYF. The chain carries TRBV19 and TRBJ2-7; TRBD2 aligns across 14 bases. V lost 0 bases and J lost 6; bases outside the gene matches: 7. Looked up from germline, CDR1 is LNHDA and CDR2 is SQIVND (reference sequence). The CDR3 length is 17 residues.

DNA of the CDR3: TGCGCCAGCAGTCCCGACAGGGGGTACGAGCAGTACTTC. It translates to CASSPDRGYEQYF. The chain couples TRBV4-1 to TRBJ2-7; 9 bases are a match to TRBD1. This CDR3 has 13 amino acids. The germline V gene encodes CDR1 MGHRA and CDR2 YSYEKL. V was clipped by 6 bases and J by 4 bases; unmatched bases: 4.

This chain links TRBV2 with TRBJ2-7; 9 bases fit TRBD1. In germline, CDR1 is SNHLY, CDR2 FYNNEI. This CDR3 spans 14 amino acids. Trimming removed 3 bases from V and 3 bases from J; junction bases left unmatched: 3. CDR3 in amino acids: CASSEDRGIYEQYF. CDR3 DNA sequence: TGTGCCAGCAGTGAGGACAGGGGAATCTACGAGCAGTACTTC.

The chain recombines TRBV28 with TRBJ2-5; TRBD2 agrees at 13 bases. Germline V gene data show CDR1 as MDHEN and CDR2 as SYDVKM. CDR3 size: 15 residues. The V gene end was trimmed by 6 bases and the J gene end by 6 bases; junction bases not matched to a gene: 7. The CDR3: CASSRTSGSWKTQYF. The CDR3, as DNA: TGTGCCAGCAGCCGGACTAGCGGGAGTTGGAAGACCCAGTACTTC.

V gene TRBV10-1 combines with J gene TRBJ2-7; tentatively, D is TRBD1 (6 bases). There are 13 residues in the CDR3. Germline loops: CDR1 WNHNN, CDR2 SYGVQD (reference sequence). The V gene lost 6 bases and the J gene lost 0 bases, with 9 bases spanning the gap. CDR3 residues: CASSDRFSYEQYF. The CDR3 region has the DNA TGCGCCAGCAGCGACAGGTTCTCCTACGAGCAGTACTTC.

The CDR3 bases are TGTGCCAGCAGCTATGCCCCCCAAGCGGGAGTGGGAGAGACCCAGTACTTC. It yields the protein CASSYAPQAGVGETQYF. V is TRBV7-9 and J is TRBJ2-5; 8 positions match TRBD2. The V gene end was trimmed by 4 bases and the J gene end by 4 bases; junction bases not matched to a gene: 14. Germline-derived CDR1 and CDR2 are SEHNR and FQNEAQ (reference sequence). This CDR3 region has 17 residues.

The chain recombines TRBV5-1 with TRBJ1-1; a weak D match, TRBD1 (5 bases). The CDR3 covers 15 residues. Looked up from germline, CDR1 is SGHRS and CDR2 is YFSETQ. V lost 2 bases and J 3 bases, leaving 14 bases between the germline ends. In DNA form, the CDR3 reads TGCGCCAGCAGCTTCACAGGCGGGGTCGACACTGAAGCTTTCTTT. It specifies CASSFTGGVDTEAFF.

The chain recombines TRBV25-1 with TRBJ1-2; D may be TRBD1 (6 bases). CDR3 size: 14 residues. The V gene lost 1 base and the J gene lost 0 bases, with 6 bases spanning the gap. Looked up from germline, CDR1 is MGHDK and CDR2 is SYGVNS. The CDR3 reads CASSESGANYGYTF. CDR3 nucleotides: TGTGCCAGCAGTGAATCAGGGGCTAACTATGGCTACACCTTC.

The CDR3 sequence is CASSPPGQANTGELFF. DNA of the CDR3: TGTGCCAGCAGCCCCCCGGGACAGGCGAACACCGGGGAGCTGTTTTTT. This chain uses TRBV5-4 with TRBJ2-2, with 8 bases matching TRBD1. Germline loops: CDR1 SGHNT, CDR2 YYREEE (reference sequence). Trimming removed 4 bases from V and 0 bases from J; junction bases left unmatched: 5. CDR3 length equals 16 residues.

The chain joins TRBV5-6 to TRBJ1-3; 8 bases line up with TRBD1. Germline loops: CDR1 SGHDT, CDR2 YYEEEE. J was trimmed by 3 bases and V by 5 bases; bases with no gene match: 7. The CDR3 spans 15 residues. This CDR3 is CASSYRGISGNTIYF. The CDR3 bases are TGTGCCAGCAGTTACAGGGGGATAAGTGGAAACACCATATATTTT.

The J gene is TRBJ2-7, the V gene TRBV10-2, with D possibly matching TRBD2 (6 bases). The CDR3 consists of 15 residues. Trimming took 7 bases from V and 0 from J, leaving 16 bases between them. The germline V gene has CDR1 WSHSY and CDR2 SAAADI. The CDR3 DNA is TGCGCCAGCACTAAACCGGGACTTCACTCCTACGAGCAGTACTTC. This translates into CASTKPGLHSYEQYF.

This chain joins TRBV27 and TRBJ1-5, with D possibly being TRBD1 (6 bases). Germline CDR1 reads MNHEY; CDR2 reads SMNVEV (reference sequence). V was pared by 6 bases and J by 7 bases, with 10 bases between. The CDR3 extends over 12 amino acids. The CDR3 DNA reads TGTGCCAGCAGCAACAGGGACCAGCCCCAGCATTTT. Translating it yields CASSNRDQPQHF.

The V call is TRBV27, the J call TRBJ1-2, with TRBD1 identical over 9 bases. The CDR3 contains 15 residues. Trimming took 5 bases from V and 4 from J; bases not matched to a gene: 8. The germline gives CDR1 MNHEY, CDR2 SMNVEV (reference sequence). CDR3 region: CASSTSGQGPYGYTF. In DNA form, the CDR3 reads TGTGCCAGCAGTACCTCGGGACAGGGACCCTATGGCTACACCTTC.

V is TRBV6-1 and J is TRBJ2-3; tentative D call: TRBD1 (6 bases). The length of the CDR3 is 10 residues. Between the trimmed V and J ends, which lost 6 bases and 14 bases, there was a span of 12 bases. The germline V gene encodes CDR1 MNHNS and CDR2 SASEGT. CDR3 nucleotides: TGTGCCAGCAGAAACAGGGTGACGTATTTT. Translating it yields CASRNRVTYF.

V and J are TRBV28 and TRBJ2-5, with D perhaps matching TRBD1 (5 bases). The CDR3 is 15 amino acids. V was shortened by 2 bases and J by 5 bases, with 15 bases between the two germline ends. Germline CDR1 reads MDHEN; CDR2 reads SYDVKM. The CDR3 here is CASSLIQGLRETQYF. The CDR3 nucleotides are TGTGCCAGCAGTTTAATCCAGGGTTTGCGGGAGACCCAGTACTTC.

The gene calls are TRBV28 and TRBJ1-5; 7 positions agree with TRBD1. The V and J ends lost 7 bases and 2 bases, in that order; junction bases with no gene match: 8. The CDR3 runs 15 residues. CDR1 and CDR2 from the germline V gene are MDHEN and SYDVKM. The CDR3 nucleotides read TGTGCCAGCACCCCGACAGGGCAGGGCAATCAGCCCCAGCATTTT. It encodes CASTPTGQGNQPQHF.

This rearrangement joins TRBV7-9 to TRBJ2-1, with 9 bases fitting TRBD2. The junction had 14 bases not matched to a gene; V was cut back by 6 bases and J by 8 bases. There are 16 residues in the CDR3. Germline CDR1 reads SEHNR; CDR2 reads FQNEAQ (reference sequence). CDR3 residues: CASRKIAGEDGDEQFF. CDR3 DNA: TGTGCCAGCAGGAAGATAGCGGGAGAGGACGGCGATGAGCAGTTCTTC. Together with reference TRBV7-9 and TRBJ2-1, the CDR3 gives the full variable domain: DTGVSQNPRHKITKRGQNVTFRCDPISEHNRLYWYRQTLGQGPEFLTYFQNEAQLEKSRLLSDRFSAERPKGSFSTLEIQRTEQGDSAMYLCASRKIAGEDGDEQFFGPGTRLTVL.

The chain joins TRBV30 to TRBJ2-3, with unresolved D. CDR1 is GTSNPN, CDR2 SVGIG, per germline (reference sequence). The CDR3 runs to 13 residues. Trimming took off 0 bases at V and 2 bases at J, with 6 bases between the two ends. The CDR3 bases are TGTGCCTGGAGTGTACTTTTCACAGATACGCAGTATTTT. Translating it yields CAWSVLFTDTQYF.

The J gene is TRBJ2-1, the V gene TRBV5-1; 16 positions match TRBD2. The germline V gene has CDR1 SGHRS and CDR2 YFSETQ. There are 20 residues in the CDR3. J lost 0 bases, V lost 3 bases, and 9 bases had no gene match. Here the CDR3 reads CASSSPGLAGGQSSYNEQFF. CDR3 DNA: TGCGCCAGCAGCTCCCCGGGACTAGCGGGAGGGCAGAGCTCCTACAATGAGCAGTTCTTC.

This rearrangement joins TRBV28 to TRBJ2-7, with D unresolved. Germline V gene lookup returns CDR1 MDHEN and CDR2 SYDVKM. The CDR3 loop spans 13 amino acids. The ends were cut back, 6 bases at V and 4 bases at J, with 13 bases in the middle. The CDR3 loop is CASSPGALYEQYF. The CDR3 nucleotides are TGTGCCAGCAGCCCTGGAGCGTTGTACGAGCAGTACTTC.

J is TRBJ2-7 and V is TRBV28; TRBD1 matches 7 bases. Trimming removed 6 bases from V and 6 bases from J; junction bases left unmatched: 14. Per the germline V gene, CDR1 is MDHEN and CDR2 is SYDVKM. This CDR3 contains 15 residues. The CDR3 protein is CASRLGTAAYGEQYF. In DNA, the CDR3 is TGTGCCAGCAGGCTTGGGACAGCCGCCTACGGCGAGCAGTACTTC.